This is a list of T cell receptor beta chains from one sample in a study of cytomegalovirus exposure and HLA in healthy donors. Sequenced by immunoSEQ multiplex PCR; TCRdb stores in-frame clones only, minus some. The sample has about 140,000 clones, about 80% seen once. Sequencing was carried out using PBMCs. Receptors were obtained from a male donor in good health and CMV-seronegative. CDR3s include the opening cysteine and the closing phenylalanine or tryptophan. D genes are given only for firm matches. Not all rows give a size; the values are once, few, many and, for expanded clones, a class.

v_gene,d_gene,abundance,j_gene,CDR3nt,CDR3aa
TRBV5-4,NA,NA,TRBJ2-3,TGTGCCAGCAGCCTAAGCGACAGATTCACAGATACGCAGTATTTT,CASSLSDRFTDTQYF
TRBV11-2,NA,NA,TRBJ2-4,TGTGCCAGCAGCTTAGTGCAGGGTCAGGCCATTCAGTACTTC,CASSLVQGQAIQYF
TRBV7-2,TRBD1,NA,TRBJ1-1,TGTGCCAGCAGCTCCGGACAGGGTGAAGCTTTCTTT,CASSSGQGEAFF
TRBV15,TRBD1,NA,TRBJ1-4,TGTGCCACCAGCAGAGTGGGGACAGGGAATGAAAAACTGTTTTTT,CATSRVGTGNEKLFF
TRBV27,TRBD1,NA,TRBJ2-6,TGTGCCAGCAGAAGTGCGATGACGGGACAGGGGGCTTGGGGGGCCAACGTCCTGACTTTC,CASRSAMTGQGAWGANVLTF
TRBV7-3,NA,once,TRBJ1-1,TGTGCCAGCAGCTTACGGGCAGGGCCTATGAACACTGAAGCTTTCTTT,CASSLRAGPMNTEAFF
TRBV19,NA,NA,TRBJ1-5,TGTGCCAGTAGTATAGCCCGGACAGTTAGCAATCAGCCCCAGCATTTT,CASSIARTVSNQPQHF
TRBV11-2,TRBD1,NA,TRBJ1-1,TGTGCCAGCAGCCCGAGATGGCAGGGGGCGACTGAAGCTTTCTTT,CASSPRWQGATEAFF
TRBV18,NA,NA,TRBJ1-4,TGTGCCAGCTCACCATCTAGGGGGGAAAAACTGTTTTTT,CASSPSRGEKLFF
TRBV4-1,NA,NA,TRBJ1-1,TGCGCCAGCAGCCAAGAGAGAGGCCGCAACACTGAAGCTTTCTTT,CASSQERGRNTEAFF
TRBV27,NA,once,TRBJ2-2,TGTGCCAGCAAATATGGGCAGACAAACACCGGGGAGCTGTTTTTT,CASKYGQTNTGELFF
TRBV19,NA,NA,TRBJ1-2,TGTGCCAGTACACGATCACACACATATGGCTACACCTTC,CASTRSHTYGYTF
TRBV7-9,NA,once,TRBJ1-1,TGTGCCAGCAGCCCCCGGGGGGGGGAAGAAGCTTTCTTT,CASSPRGGEEAFF
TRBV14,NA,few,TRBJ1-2,TGTGCCAGCAGCCAAGATACTCGGGGGGCCTATGGCTACACCTTC,CASSQDTRGAYGYTF
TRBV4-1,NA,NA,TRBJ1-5,TGCGCCAGCAGCCAAGATCCGGATCAGCCCCAGCATTTT,CASSQDPDQPQHF
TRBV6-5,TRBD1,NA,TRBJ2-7,TGTGCCAGCAGTGGGACAGGGAATTCCTACGAGCAGTACTTC,CASSGTGNSYEQYF
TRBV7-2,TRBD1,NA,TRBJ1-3,TGTGCCAGCAGCTTAGCGCGGACAGGCAATCCCTCTGGAAACACCATATATTTT,CASSLARTGNPSGNTIYF
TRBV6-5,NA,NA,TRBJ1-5,TGTGCCAGCAGTTACTCTTATAGCAATCAGCCCCAGCATTTT,CASSYSYSNQPQHF
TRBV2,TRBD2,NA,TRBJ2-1,TGTGCCATAATAGCGGGGGCCTCCTACAATGAGCAGTTCTTC,CAIIAGASYNEQFF
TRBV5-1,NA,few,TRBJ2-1,TGCGCCAGCAGCTTAACGAGCGGTGAGCAGTTCTTC,CASSLTSGEQFF
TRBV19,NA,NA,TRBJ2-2,TGTGCCAGTACAAACACCGGGGAGCTGTTTTTT,CASTNTGELFF
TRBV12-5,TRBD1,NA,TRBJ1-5,TGTGCTAGTGGCCTCCGTGGACAGGGGGCAAGGCAGCCCCAGCATTTT,CASGLRGQGARQPQHF
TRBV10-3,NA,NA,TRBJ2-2,TGTGCCATCAGTGAGTCGGTAGCCCCGGAGACCGGGGAGCTGTTTTTT,CAISESVAPETGELFF
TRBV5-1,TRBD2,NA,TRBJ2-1,TGCGCCAGCAGCTTAGCGGGGCCCGGGAATGAGCAGTTCTTC,CASSLAGPGNEQFF
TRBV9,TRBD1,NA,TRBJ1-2,TGTGCCAGCAGCCAGGGACAGGGGTATGGCTACACCTTC,CASSQGQGYGYTF
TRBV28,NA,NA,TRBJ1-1,TGTGCCAGCAGTTCAACAGGGCTGAGGACTGAAGCTTTCTTT,CASSSTGLRTEAFF
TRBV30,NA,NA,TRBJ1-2,TGTGCCTGGAGCCATGGGGGGGCTTATGGCTACACCTTC,CAWSHGGAYGYTF
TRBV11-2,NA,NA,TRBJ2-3,TGTGCCAGCAGCGTAAGCACAGATACGCAGTATTTT,CASSVSTDTQYF
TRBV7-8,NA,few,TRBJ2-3,TGTGCCAGCAGCTTAAGGTGGGGGCCATCAGATACGCAGTATTTT,CASSLRWGPSDTQYF
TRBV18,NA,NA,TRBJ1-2,TGTGCCAGCTCACCAAACCCCTTGGGCGACTATGGCTACACCTTC,CASSPNPLGDYGYTF
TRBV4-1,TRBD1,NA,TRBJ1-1,TGCGCCAGCTCGGACAGGGCTAGAGGGGACACTGAAGCTTTCTTT,CASSDRARGDTEAFF
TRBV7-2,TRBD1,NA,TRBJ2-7,TGTGCCAGCAGCTTCACAGGGGTCTCCTACGAGCAGTACTTC,CASSFTGVSYEQYF
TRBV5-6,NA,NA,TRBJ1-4,TGTGCCAGCAGCCTGATTCGCGGGGGAGCTAATGAAAAACTGTTTTTT,CASSLIRGGANEKLFF